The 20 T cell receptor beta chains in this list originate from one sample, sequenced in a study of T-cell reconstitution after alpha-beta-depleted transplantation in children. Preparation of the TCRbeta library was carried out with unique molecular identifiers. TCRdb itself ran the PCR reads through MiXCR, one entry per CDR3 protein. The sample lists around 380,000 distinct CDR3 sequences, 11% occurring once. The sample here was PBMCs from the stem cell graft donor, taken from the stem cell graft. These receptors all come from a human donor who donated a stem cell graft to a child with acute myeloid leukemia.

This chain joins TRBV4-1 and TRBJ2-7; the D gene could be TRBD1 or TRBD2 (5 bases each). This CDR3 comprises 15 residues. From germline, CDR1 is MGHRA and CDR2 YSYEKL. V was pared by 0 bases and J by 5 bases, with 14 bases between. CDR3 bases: TGCGCCAGCAGCCAAGAGTTGGGATCGGGGCACGAGCAGTACTTC. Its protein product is CASSQELGSGHEQYF.

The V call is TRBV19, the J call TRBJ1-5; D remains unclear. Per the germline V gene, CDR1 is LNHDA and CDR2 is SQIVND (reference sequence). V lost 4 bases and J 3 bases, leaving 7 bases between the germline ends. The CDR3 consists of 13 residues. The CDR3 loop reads CASSTGDNQPQHF. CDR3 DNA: TGTGCCAGTAGTACTGGGGACAATCAGCCCCAGCATTTT.

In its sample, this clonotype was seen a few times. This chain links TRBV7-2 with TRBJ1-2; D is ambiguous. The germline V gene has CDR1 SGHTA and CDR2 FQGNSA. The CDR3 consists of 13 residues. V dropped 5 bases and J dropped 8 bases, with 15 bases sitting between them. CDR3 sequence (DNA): TGTGCCAGCAGCCCCGCCGGGGTGGACGGCTACACCTTC. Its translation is CASSPAGVDGYTF.

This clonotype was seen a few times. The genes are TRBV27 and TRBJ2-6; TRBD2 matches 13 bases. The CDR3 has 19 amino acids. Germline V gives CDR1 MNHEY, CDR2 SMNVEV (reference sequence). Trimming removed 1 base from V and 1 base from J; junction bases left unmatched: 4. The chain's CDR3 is CASSLLTSGGISGANVLTF. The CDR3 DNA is TGTGCCAGCAGTTTATTGACTAGCGGGGGGATATCTGGGGCCAACGTCCTGACTTTC.

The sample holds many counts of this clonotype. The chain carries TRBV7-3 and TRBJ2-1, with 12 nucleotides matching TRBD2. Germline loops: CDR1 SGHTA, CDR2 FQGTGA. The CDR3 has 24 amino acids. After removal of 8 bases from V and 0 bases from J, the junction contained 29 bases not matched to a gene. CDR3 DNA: TGTGCCAGCTTTCCCCGGAAAAAGTCGACTAGCGGGGGCCAGGGGGGGAGCTCCTACAATGAGCAGTTCTTC. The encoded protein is CASFPRKKSTSGGQGGSSYNEQFF.

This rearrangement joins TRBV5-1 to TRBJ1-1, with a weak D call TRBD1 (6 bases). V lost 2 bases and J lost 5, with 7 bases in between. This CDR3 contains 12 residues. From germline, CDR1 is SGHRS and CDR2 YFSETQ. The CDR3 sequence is CASSFDRTEAFF. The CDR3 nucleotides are TGCGCCAGCAGCTTCGACAGGACTGAAGCTTTCTTT.

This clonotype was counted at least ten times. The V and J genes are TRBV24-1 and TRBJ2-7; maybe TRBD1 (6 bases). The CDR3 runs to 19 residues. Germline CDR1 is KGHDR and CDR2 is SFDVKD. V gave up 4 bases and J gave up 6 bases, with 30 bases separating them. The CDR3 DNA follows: TGTGCCACCAGTGACCCGATTTATATCACGGACAGAAGGAGCGCCGAGCAGTACTTC. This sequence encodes CATSDPIYITDRRSAEQYF.

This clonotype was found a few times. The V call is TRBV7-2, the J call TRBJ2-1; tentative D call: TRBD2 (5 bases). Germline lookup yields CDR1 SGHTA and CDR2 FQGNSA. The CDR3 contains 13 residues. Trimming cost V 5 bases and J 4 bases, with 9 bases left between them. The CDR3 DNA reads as TGTGCCAGCAGCAAACGACTATACAATGAGCAGTTCTTC. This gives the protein CASSKRLYNEQFF.

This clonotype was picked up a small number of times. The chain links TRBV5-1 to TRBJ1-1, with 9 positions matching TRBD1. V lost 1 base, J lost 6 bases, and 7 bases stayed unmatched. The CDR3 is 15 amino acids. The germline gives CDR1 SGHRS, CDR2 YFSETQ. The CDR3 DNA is TGCGCCAGCAGCTTGCAGACAGGGGGAAGGGCTGAAGCTTTCTTT. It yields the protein CASSLQTGGRAEAFF.

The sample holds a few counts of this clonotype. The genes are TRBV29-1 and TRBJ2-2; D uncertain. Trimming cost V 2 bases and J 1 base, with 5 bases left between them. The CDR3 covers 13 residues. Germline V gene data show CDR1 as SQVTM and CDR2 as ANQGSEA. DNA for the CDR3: TGCAGCGTTGAATCCCAGAACACCGGGGAGCTGTTTTTT. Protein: CSVESQNTGELFF.

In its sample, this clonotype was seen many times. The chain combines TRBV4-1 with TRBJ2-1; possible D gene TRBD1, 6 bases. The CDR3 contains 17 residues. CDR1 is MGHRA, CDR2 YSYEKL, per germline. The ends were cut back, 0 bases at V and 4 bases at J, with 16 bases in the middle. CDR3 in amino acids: CASSQDQGTDRYNEQFF. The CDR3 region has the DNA TGCGCCAGCAGCCAAGATCAGGGAACAGACAGGTACAATGAGCAGTTCTTC.

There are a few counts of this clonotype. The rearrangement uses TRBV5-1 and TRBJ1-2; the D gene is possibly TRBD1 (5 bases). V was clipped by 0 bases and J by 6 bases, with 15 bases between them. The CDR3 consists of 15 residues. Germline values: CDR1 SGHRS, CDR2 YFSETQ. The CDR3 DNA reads TGCGCCAGCAGCTTGGTAGGGGAGATCCAGGATGGCTACACCTTC. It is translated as CASSLVGEIQDGYTF.

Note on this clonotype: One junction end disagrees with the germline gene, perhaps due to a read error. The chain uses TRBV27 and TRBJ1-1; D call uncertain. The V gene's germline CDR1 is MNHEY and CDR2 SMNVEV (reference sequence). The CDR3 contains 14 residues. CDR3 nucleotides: TGTGCCAGCAGTTTATCTCGGAGGAACACTGAAGTTTTCTTT. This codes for CASSLSRRNTEVFF.

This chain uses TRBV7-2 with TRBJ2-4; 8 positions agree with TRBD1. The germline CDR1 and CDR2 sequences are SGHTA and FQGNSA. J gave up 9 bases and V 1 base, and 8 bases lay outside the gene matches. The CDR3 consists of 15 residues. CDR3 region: CASSLGGQGGRIQYF. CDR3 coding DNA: TGTGCCAGCAGCTTAGGCGGACAGGGTGGCCGCATTCAGTACTTC.

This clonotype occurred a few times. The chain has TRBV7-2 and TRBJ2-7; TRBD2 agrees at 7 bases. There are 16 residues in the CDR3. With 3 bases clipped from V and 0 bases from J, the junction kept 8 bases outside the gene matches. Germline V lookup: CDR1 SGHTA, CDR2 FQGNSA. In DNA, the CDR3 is TGTGCCAGCAGCTTTGGACTAGGCTTTAACTCCTACGAGCAGTACTTC. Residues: CASSFGLGFNSYEQYF. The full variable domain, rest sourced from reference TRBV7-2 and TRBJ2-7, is GAGVSQSPSNKVTEKGKDVELRCDPISGHTALYWYRQSLGQGLEFLIYFQGNSAPDKSGLPSDRFSAERTGGSVSTLTIQRTQQEDSAVYLCASSFGLGFNSYEQYFGPGTRLTVT.

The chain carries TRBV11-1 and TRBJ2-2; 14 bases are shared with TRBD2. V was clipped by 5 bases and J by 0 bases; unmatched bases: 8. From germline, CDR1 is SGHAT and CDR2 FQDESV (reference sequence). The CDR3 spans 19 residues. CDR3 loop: CASSPGLAGVPANTGELFF. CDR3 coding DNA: TGTGCCAGCAGCCCGGGACTAGCGGGAGTCCCAGCGAACACCGGGGAGCTGTTTTTT.

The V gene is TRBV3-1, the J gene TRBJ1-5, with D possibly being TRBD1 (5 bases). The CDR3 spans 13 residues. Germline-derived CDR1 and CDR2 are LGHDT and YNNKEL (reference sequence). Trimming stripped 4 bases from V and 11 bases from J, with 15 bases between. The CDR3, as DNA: TGTGCCAGCAGCCCGTGTACGGGGCTAGCCCAGCATTTT. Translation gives CASSPCTGLAQHF.

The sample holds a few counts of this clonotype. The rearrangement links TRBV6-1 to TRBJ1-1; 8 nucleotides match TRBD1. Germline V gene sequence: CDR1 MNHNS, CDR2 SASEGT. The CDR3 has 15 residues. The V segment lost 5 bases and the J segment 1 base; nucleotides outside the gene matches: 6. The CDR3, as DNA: TGTGCCAGCAGTCGCCCGACAGGGGCGAACACTGAAGCTTTCTTT. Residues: CASSRPTGANTEAFF.

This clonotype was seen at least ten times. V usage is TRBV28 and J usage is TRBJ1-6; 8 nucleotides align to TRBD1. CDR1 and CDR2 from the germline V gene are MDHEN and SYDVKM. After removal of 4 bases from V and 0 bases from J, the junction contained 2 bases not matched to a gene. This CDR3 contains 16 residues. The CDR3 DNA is TGTGCCAGCAGTTGGACAGGGAGCTCCTATAATTCACCCCTCCACTTT. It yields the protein CASSWTGSSYNSPLHF.

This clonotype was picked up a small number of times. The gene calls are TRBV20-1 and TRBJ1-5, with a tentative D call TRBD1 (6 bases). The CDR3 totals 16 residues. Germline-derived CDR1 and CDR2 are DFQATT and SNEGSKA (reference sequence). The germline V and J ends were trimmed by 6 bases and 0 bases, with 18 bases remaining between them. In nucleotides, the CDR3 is TGCAGTGCCATAGGCAGGGGCCCTCATAGCAATCAGCCCCAGCATTTT. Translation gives CSAIGRGPHSNQPQHF.